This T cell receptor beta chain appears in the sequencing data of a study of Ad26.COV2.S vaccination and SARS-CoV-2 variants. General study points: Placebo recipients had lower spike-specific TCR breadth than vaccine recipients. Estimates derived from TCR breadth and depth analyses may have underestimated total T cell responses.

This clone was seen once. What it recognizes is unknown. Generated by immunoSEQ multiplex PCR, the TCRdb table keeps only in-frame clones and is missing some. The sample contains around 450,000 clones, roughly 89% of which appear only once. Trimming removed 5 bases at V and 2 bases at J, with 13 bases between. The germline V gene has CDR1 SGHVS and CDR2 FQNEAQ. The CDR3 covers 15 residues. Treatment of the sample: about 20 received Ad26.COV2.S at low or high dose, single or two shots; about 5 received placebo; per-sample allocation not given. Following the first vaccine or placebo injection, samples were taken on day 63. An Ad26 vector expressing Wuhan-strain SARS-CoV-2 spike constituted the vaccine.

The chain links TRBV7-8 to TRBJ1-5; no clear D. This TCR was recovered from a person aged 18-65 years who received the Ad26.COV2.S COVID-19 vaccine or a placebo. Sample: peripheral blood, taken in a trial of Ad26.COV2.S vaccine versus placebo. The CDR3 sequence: CASSPSGFGNQPQHF. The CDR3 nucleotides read TGTGCCAGCAGCCCCTCCGGGTTCGGCAATCAGCCCCAGCATTTT.